These 17 T cell receptor beta chains came from one sample sequenced in a study of PD-L1 blockade in urothelial cancer. Produced via immunoSEQ multiplex PCR; TCRdb's table is partial and in-frame only. The sample lists fewer than 25,000 clones, roughly 85% occurring once. This specimen was PBMCs, taken around atezolizumab (anti-PD-L1) treatment. These receptors all come from a man aged 45-65 years with urothelial cancer.

The chain has TRBV5-1 and TRBJ2-7; TRBD2 is a possible D gene (6 bases). V was cut by 3 bases and J by 5 bases, with 18 bases left in between. This CDR3 comprises 15 residues. Looked up from germline, CDR1 is SGHRS and CDR2 is YFSETQ. CDR3 in amino acids: CASSSGLGTGHEQYF. In DNA, the CDR3 is TGCGCCAGCAGCTCCGGCTTGGGGACTGGACACGAGCAGTACTTC.

The rearrangement links TRBV5-6 to TRBJ1-2; the match to TRBD1 covers 8 bases. The trim removed 2 bases at V and 6 bases at J, leaving 6 bases unmatched. The CDR3 is 14 amino acids. Per the germline V gene, CDR1 is SGHDT and CDR2 is YYEEEE. As DNA, the CDR3 is TGTGCCAGCAGCTTCGCCAGGGGGCGGAATGGCTACACCTTC. It encodes CASSFARGRNGYTF.

The chain links TRBV6-5 to TRBJ2-7, with 7 positions matching TRBD2. Germline V gives CDR1 MNHEY, CDR2 SVGAGI. Trimming at V came to 0 bases and at J to 0 bases, leaving 5 bases not matched to a gene. The CDR3 sequence is 16 residues long. The CDR3 loop is CASSYSGLTSSYEQYF. The DNA of the CDR3 is TGTGCCAGCAGTTACTCGGGACTAACTAGCTCCTACGAGCAGTACTTC.

The chain carries TRBV6-6 and TRBJ1-2; no reliable D call. The CDR3 sequence is 13 residues long. The V and J ends lost 8 bases and 2 bases respectively, with 12 bases between them. Germline CDR1 MNHNY, CDR2 SVGAGI (reference sequence). CDR3 loop: CASDNSGNYGYTF. In DNA, the CDR3 is TGTGCCAGCGATAATTCCGGGAACTATGGCTACACCTTC.

The chain has TRBV4-1 and TRBJ1-4; 7 positions agree with TRBD1. The CDR3 consists of 16 residues. The V gene end was trimmed by 0 bases and the J gene end by 8 bases; junction bases not matched to a gene: 9. Per germline, CDR1 MGHRA and CDR2 YSYEKL. CDR3 protein: CASSQEQRQGGEKLFF. Here the CDR3 DNA reads TGCGCCAGCAGCCAAGAACAGAGACAGGGAGGAGAAAAACTGTTTTTT.

The chain is built from TRBV10-2 and TRBJ2-7, with 7 nucleotides matching TRBD2. The CDR3 has 11 amino acids. The germline V gene encodes CDR1 WSHSY and CDR2 SAAADI. V was clipped by 8 bases and J by 6 bases; unmatched bases: 4. CDR3 coding DNA: TGCGCCAGCGAAGCGGGGTCCGAGCAGTACTTC. Residues: CASEAGSEQYF.

This rearrangement joins TRBV5-1 to TRBJ1-2; 7 nucleotides agree with TRBD1. This CDR3 is 14 amino acids long. CDR1 and CDR2 (germline): SGHRS, YFSETQ. The J segment lost 4 bases and the V segment lost 0 bases, leaving 3 bases of the junction unmatched. In DNA form, the CDR3 reads TGCGCCAGCAGCTTGGGGGACAGCAGCTATGGCTACACCTTC. Its translation: CASSLGDSSYGYTF.

The rearrangement uses TRBV28 and TRBJ2-1; a weak D match, TRBD2 (6 bases). Germline CDR1 reads MDHEN; CDR2 reads SYDVKM. This CDR3 has 15 residues. Trimming cost V 5 bases and J 1 base, with 12 bases left between them. CDR3 sequence (DNA): TGTGCCAGCAGTCCCACTAGCTTTTCCTACAATGAGCAGTTCTTC. The encoded protein is CASSPTSFSYNEQFF.

The chain couples TRBV2 to TRBJ2-1; D possibly corresponds to TRBD2 (5 bases). The CDR3 is made up of 12 amino acids. Germline loops: CDR1 SNHLY, CDR2 FYNNEI. V lost 1 base and J lost 10, with 8 bases in between. CDR3 protein: CASSEEVAEQFF. The DNA of the CDR3 is TGTGCCAGCAGTGAAGAGGTAGCGGAGCAGTTCTTC.

This clone rates as medium-sized. The chain is built from TRBV2 and TRBJ2-2, with TRBD2 matching over 12 bases. V was clipped by 6 bases and J by 8 bases; unmatched bases: 7. CDR1 and CDR2 (germline): SNHLY, FYNNEI. The CDR3 length is 15 residues. In DNA, the CDR3 is TGTGCCAGCAGAAGACTAGCGGGAGTGAGTGGGGAGCTGTTTTTT. It is translated as CASRRLAGVSGELFF.

CDR3 sequence reads: CASSSDLGQGSAGANVLTF. The CDR3 coding sequence is TGTGCCAGCAGCTCCGATTTAGGGCAGGGGAGTGCTGGGGCCAACGTCCTGACTTTC. The gene calls are TRBV11-1 and TRBJ2-6; perhaps TRBD1 as D (6 bases). This CDR3 has 19 amino acids. Trimming removed 4 bases from V and 2 bases from J, with 21 bases in between. Germline V lookup: CDR1 SGHAT, CDR2 FQDESV (reference sequence).

This clone was seen just once. CDR3 in amino acids: CASSSDREYEQYF. CDR3 bases: TGTGCCAGCAGCTCGGACAGGGAGTACGAGCAGTACTTC. The genes are TRBV5-6 and TRBJ2-7, with 8 bases fitting TRBD1. J lost 4 bases, V lost 3 bases, and 3 bases had no gene match. The CDR3 runs to 13 residues. Per germline, CDR1 SGHDT and CDR2 YYEEEE.

J is TRBJ1-2 and V is TRBV29-1; no reliable D call. Germline V gene sequence: CDR1 SQVTM, CDR2 ANQGSEA. The CDR3 is 12 amino acids. Deletions cut 2 bases from V and 1 base from J, with 5 bases between. CDR3 nucleotide sequence: TGCAGCGTTGAATCACTTAACTATGGCTACACCTTC. Amino acid sequence: CSVESLNYGYTF.

The CDR3 sequence: CASSSRDYEQFF. CDR3 bases: TGTGCCAGCAGCTCAAGGGACTATGAGCAGTTCTTC. This chain connects TRBV9 to TRBJ2-1; TRBD2 might be the D (6 bases). The CDR3 sequence is 12 residues long. Germline CDR1 SGDLS, CDR2 YYNGEE. V was trimmed by 4 bases and J by 8 bases, leaving 10 bases between them.

V usage is TRBV10-1 and J usage is TRBJ2-3; D perhaps matches TRBD1 (6 bases). With 3 bases removed from V and 0 bases from J, the gap between germline ends came to 13 bases. This CDR3 is 16 amino acids long. CDR1 is WNHNN and CDR2 is SYGVQD in the germline V gene (reference sequence). For the CDR3, the DNA is TGCGCCAGCAGTGATTTCCGGGACAAGAGCACAGATACGCAGTATTTT. Protein sequence: CASSDFRDKSTDTQYF.

This chain links TRBV6-6 with TRBJ2-7; D possibly corresponds to TRBD2 (5 bases). The length of the CDR3 is 12 residues. Between the trimmed V and J ends, which lost 9 bases and 4 bases, there was a span of 13 bases. The germline CDR1 and CDR2 sequences are MNHNY and SVGAGI (reference sequence). The CDR3 sequence is CASAAGGYEQYF. The CDR3 coding sequence is TGTGCCAGTGCGGCCGGCGGGTACGAGCAGTACTTC.

The V call is TRBV6-4, the J call TRBJ2-7; TRBD2 is a possible D gene (6 bases). CDR1 and CDR2 (germline): MRHNA, SNTAGT. V dropped 7 bases and J dropped 3 bases, with 19 bases sitting between them. This CDR3 spans 15 amino acids. As DNA, the CDR3 is TGTGCCAGCACCCCGGCGACGGGAGCTCACTACGAGCAGTACTTC. It codes for CASTPATGAHYEQYF.